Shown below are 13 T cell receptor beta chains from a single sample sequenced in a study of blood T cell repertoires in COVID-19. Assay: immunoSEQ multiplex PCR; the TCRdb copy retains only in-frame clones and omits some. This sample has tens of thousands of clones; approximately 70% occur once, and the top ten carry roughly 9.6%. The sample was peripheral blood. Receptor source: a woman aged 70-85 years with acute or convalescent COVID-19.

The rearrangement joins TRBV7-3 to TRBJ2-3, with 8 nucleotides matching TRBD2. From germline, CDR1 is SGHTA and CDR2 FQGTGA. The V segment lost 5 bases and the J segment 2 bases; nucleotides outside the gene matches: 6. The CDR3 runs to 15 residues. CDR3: CASSLRGGPTDTQYF. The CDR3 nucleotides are TGTGCCAGCAGCCTTCGGGGGGGGCCCACAGATACGCAGTATTTT.

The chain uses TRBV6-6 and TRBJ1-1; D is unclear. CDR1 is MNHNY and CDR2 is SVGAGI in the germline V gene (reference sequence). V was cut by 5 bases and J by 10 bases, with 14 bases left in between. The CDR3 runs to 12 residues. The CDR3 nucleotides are TGTGCCAGCAGTGTATTTAGAGCGAGAGCTTTCTTT. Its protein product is CASSVFRARAFF.

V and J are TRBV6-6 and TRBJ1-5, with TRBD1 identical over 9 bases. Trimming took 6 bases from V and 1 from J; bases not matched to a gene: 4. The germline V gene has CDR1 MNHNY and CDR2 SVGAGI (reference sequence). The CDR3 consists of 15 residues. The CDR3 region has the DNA TGTGCCAGCAGCAGGACAGGGGACAGCAATCAGCCCCAGCATTTT. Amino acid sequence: CASSRTGDSNQPQHF.

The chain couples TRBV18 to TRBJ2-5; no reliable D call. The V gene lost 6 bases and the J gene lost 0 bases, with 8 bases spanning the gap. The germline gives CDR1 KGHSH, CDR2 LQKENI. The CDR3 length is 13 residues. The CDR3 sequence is CASSSTHQETQYF. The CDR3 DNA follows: TGTGCCAGCTCGAGTACCCACCAAGAGACCCAGTACTTC.

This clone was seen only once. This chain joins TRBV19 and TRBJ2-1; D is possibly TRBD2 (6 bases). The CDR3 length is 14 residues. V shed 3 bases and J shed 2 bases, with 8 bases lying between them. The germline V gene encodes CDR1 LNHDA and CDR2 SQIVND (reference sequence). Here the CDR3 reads CASSMEGPYNEQFF. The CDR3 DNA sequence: TGTGCCAGTAGTATGGAGGGGCCCTACAATGAGCAGTTCTTC.

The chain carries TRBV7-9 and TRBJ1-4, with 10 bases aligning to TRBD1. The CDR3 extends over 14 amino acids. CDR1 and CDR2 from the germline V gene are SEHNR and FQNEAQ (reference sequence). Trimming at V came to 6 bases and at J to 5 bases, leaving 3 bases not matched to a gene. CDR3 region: CASSSTGGNEKLFF. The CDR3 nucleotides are TGTGCCAGCAGTTCGACAGGGGGCAATGAAAAACTGTTTTTT.

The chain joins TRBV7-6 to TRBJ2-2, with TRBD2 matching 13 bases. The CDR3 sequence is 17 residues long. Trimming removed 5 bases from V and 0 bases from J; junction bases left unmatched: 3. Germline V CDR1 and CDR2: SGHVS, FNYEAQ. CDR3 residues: CASSRLAGGPNTGELFF. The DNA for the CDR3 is TGTGCCAGCAGCCGACTAGCGGGGGGCCCGAACACCGGGGAGCTGTTTTTT.

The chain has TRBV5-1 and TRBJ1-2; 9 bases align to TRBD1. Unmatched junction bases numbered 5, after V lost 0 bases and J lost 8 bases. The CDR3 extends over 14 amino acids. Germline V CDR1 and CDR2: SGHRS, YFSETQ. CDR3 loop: CASSLGPGQGGYTF. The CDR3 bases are TGCGCCAGCAGCTTGGGACCCGGACAGGGGGGCTACACCTTC.

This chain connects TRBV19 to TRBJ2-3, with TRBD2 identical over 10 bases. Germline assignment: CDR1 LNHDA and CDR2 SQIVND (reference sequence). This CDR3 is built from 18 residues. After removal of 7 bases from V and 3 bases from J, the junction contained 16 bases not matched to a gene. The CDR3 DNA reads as TGTGCCAGTACCGACTTCGGGGGTAGCGGGGGGACGACAGATACGCAGTATTTT. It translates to CASTDFGGSGGTTDTQYF.

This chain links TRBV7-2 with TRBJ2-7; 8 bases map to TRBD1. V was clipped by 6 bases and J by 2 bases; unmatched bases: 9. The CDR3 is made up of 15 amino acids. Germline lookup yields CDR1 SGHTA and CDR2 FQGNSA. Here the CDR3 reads CASRRTGTGPYEQYF. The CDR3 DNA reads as TGTGCCAGCAGACGGACCGGGACAGGCCCCTACGAGCAGTACTTC.

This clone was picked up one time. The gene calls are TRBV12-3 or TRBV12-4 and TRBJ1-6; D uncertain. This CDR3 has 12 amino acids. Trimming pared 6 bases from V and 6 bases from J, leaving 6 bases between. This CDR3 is CASSPVNSPLHF. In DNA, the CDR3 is TGTGCCAGCAGCCCCGTTAATTCACCCCTCCACTTT.

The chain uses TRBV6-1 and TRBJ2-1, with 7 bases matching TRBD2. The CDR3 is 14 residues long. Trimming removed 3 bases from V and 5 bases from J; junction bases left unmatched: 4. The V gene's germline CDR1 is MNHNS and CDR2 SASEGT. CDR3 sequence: CASSDPGLNNEQFF. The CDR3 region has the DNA TGTGCCAGCAGTGATCCGGGACTAAACAATGAGCAGTTCTTC.

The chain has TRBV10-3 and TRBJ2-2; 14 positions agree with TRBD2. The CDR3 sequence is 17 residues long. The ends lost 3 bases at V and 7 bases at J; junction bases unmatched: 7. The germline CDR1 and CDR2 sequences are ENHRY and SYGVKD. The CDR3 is CAISDGTSGSRVGELFF. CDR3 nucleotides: TGTGCCATCAGTGACGGGACTAGCGGGAGCAGGGTCGGGGAGCTGTTTTTT.